These 26 T cell receptor beta chains were sequenced from one sample in a study of OX40 agonist ivuxolimab in advanced cancers. Libraries were made using the immunoSEQ multiplex PCR assay. TCRdb re-hosts the immuneACCESS table, in-frame sequences only. Its copies lack some clones; in the studies checked, an unresolved V gene accounts for under half of them, and the cause for the rest is not known. The sample includes more than 30,000 clones, with approximately 89% observed a single time. The ten largest clones take up approximately 9.7% of the sample. The input for sequencing was CD4+ or CD8+ T cells sorted from blood, taken in a trial of the OX40 agonist ivuxolimab. Receptor source: an adult with an advanced solid tumor such as melanoma, head and neck, liver or kidney cancer.

The chain carries TRBV18 and TRBJ1-2; D uncertain. V lost 4 bases to trimming and J lost 4 bases, with 16 bases between them. The CDR3 loop spans 15 amino acids. Germline loops: CDR1 KGHSH, CDR2 LQKENI. CDR3 coding DNA: TGTGCCAGCTCACTCCCTCTCCGGGCCGGCTATGGCTACACCTTC. Protein: CASSLPLRAGYGYTF.

This chain uses TRBV18 with TRBJ2-7; 10 bases align to TRBD2. The germline V gene has CDR1 KGHSH and CDR2 LQKENI. This CDR3 is built from 16 residues. Unmatched junction bases numbered 11, after V lost 5 bases and J lost 4 bases. In DNA, the CDR3 is TGTGCCAGCTCAACAGCGCTAGCGGGAGTTGGGTACGAGCAGTACTTC. This translates into CASSTALAGVGYEQYF.

The chain combines TRBV18 with TRBJ2-7; 8 bases map to TRBD1. The trim removed 3 bases at V and 7 bases at J, leaving 5 bases unmatched. Germline lookup yields CDR1 KGHSH and CDR2 LQKENI. The CDR3 is 13 amino acids. The CDR3 loop reads CASSPAGGIEQYF. CDR3 DNA: TGTGCCAGCTCACCGGCAGGGGGCATTGAGCAGTACTTC. Based on the CDR3 plus reference TRBV18 and TRBJ2-7, the full variable domain is NAGVMQNPRHLVRRRGQEARLRCSPMKGHSHVYWYRQLPEEGLKFMVYLQKENIIDESGMPKERFSAEFPKEGPSILRIQQVVRGDSAAYFCASSPAGGIEQYFGPGTRLTVT.

V gene TRBV27 combines with J gene TRBJ1-1; unclear D gene. Trimming took 5 bases from V and 2 from J, leaving 9 bases between them. Germline lookup yields CDR1 MNHEY and CDR2 SMNVEV (reference sequence). The CDR3 totals 13 residues. The CDR3 DNA follows: TGTGCCAGCAGTCCCCCCGGAAACACTGAAGCTTTCTTT. As protein: CASSPPGNTEAFF.

The V gene is TRBV18, the J gene TRBJ2-7; a weak D match, TRBD2 (6 bases). The CDR3 extends over 13 amino acids. The germline V gene encodes CDR1 KGHSH and CDR2 LQKENI. The germline V and J ends were trimmed by 3 bases and 3 bases, with 9 bases remaining between them. CDR3 nucleotide sequence: TGTGCCAGCTCACCCTCGGGAGTCTACGAGCAGTACTTC. The encoded protein is CASSPSGVYEQYF.

The rearrangement joins TRBV5-5 to TRBJ1-1, with 7 nucleotides matching TRBD1. The CDR3 consists of 14 residues. From germline, CDR1 is SGHKS and CDR2 YYEKEE (reference sequence). The junction had 9 bases not matched to a gene; V was cut back by 0 bases and J by 10 bases. The CDR3 loop is CASSLANRGSGAFF. The CDR3 nucleotides are TGTGCCAGCAGCTTGGCCAACAGGGGCTCTGGAGCTTTCTTT.

CDR3 loop: CASSASRTQETQYF. CDR3 in DNA: TGTGCCAGCAGTGCGTCAAGGACTCAAGAGACCCAGTACTTC. This sequence joins TRBV2 and TRBJ2-5; a weak D match, TRBD2 (5 bases). The CDR3 spans 14 residues. CDR1 is SNHLY and CDR2 is FYNNEI in the germline V gene. V lost 4 bases to trimming and J lost 2 bases, with 11 bases between them.

This sequence joins TRBV9 and TRBJ1-2, with a weak D call TRBD1 (6 bases). This CDR3 comprises 13 residues. The V end was cut by 5 bases, the J end by 6 bases, with 14 bases between. Germline loops: CDR1 SGDLS, CDR2 YYNGEE. The CDR3 DNA reads as TGTGCCAGCAGGAGAGGGGGGTCTGATGGCTACACCTTC. It codes for CASRRGGSDGYTF.

The chain uses TRBV9 and TRBJ2-5, with unresolved D. The CDR3 runs 13 residues. Trimming removed 0 bases from V and 2 bases from J, with 5 bases in between. Germline V gene lookup returns CDR1 SGDLS and CDR2 YYNGEE. The CDR3 is CASSVGLQETQYF. The CDR3 nucleotides are TGTGCCAGCAGCGTAGGTCTACAAGAGACCCAGTACTTC.

This clone appeared a few times. The rearrangement joins TRBV15 to TRBJ2-7; 8 bases match TRBD2. Germline loops: CDR1 LNHNV, CDR2 YYDKDF (reference sequence). The CDR3 is 15 residues long. Unmatched junction bases numbered 4, after V lost 0 bases and J lost 3 bases. CDR3 nucleotides: TGTGCCACCAGCAGAGACGCGGGAGGTCACTACGAGCAGTACTTC. Its translation is CATSRDAGGHYEQYF.

This clone was seen a few times. V and J are TRBV6-1 and TRBJ1-1; D is perhaps TRBD1 (6 bases). V lost 4 bases and J 7 bases, leaving 13 bases between the germline ends. The germline V gene encodes CDR1 MNHNS and CDR2 SASEGT. The CDR3 has 13 amino acids. CDR3: CASSGTGYSEAFF. CDR3 bases: TGTGCCAGCAGTGGTACAGGGTACAGTGAAGCTTTCTTT.

V gene TRBV9 combines with J gene TRBJ1-1; D is uncertain. The CDR3 contains 12 residues. Trimming took off 3 bases at V and 1 base at J, with 4 bases between the two ends. Germline V gene data show CDR1 as SGDLS and CDR2 as YYNGEE. The CDR3 nucleotides read TGTGCCAGCAGCGGACAGAACACTGAAGCTTTCTTT. Protein product: CASSGQNTEAFF.

The V and J genes are TRBV19 and TRBJ2-5; TRBD2 matches 10 bases. V gave up 6 bases and J gave up 3 bases; unmatched junction bases: 7. CDR3 length equals 15 residues. Germline CDR1 is LNHDA and CDR2 is SQIVND (reference sequence). The CDR3 sequence is CASSRLTSGKETQYF. The CDR3 region has the DNA TGTGCCAGTAGCAGGCTTACTAGCGGGAAAGAGACCCAGTACTTC.

Points on this clone: This specimen includes other DNA sequences encoding the same CDR3. The chain recombines TRBV18 with TRBJ2-5; the D gene is possibly TRBD1 (6 bases). Germline CDR1 KGHSH, CDR2 LQKENI. The CDR3 consists of 13 residues. Trimming removed 2 bases from V and 5 bases from J, with 9 bases in between. CDR3 protein: CASSPGGRETQYF. DNA of the CDR3: TGTGCCAGCTCACCAGGGGGCAGGGAGACCCAGTACTTC.

There are a few counts of this clone. The chain's CDR3 is CASSLRQGGREKLFF. The DNA of the CDR3 is TGTGCCAGCAGTTTGAGGCAGGGAGGTAGAGAAAAACTGTTTTTT. The V call is TRBV28, the J call TRBJ1-4; D may be TRBD1 (5 bases). The CDR3 contains 15 residues. V lost 3 bases and J 8 bases, leaving 16 bases between the germline ends. Per the germline V gene, CDR1 is MDHEN and CDR2 is SYDVKM. Supplemented by reference TRBV28 and TRBJ1-4, the full variable domain reads DVKVTQSSRYLVKRTGEKVFLECVQDMDHENMFWYRQDPGLGLRLIYFSYDVKMKEKGDIPEGYSVSREKKERFSLILESASTNQTSMYLCASSLRQGGREKLFFGSGTQLSVL.

This CDR3 is CASSAGDRESEQFF. The CDR3 bases are TGTGCCAGCAGCGCCGGGGACAGGGAGTCTGAGCAGTTCTTC. The chain recombines TRBV5-4 with TRBJ2-1; the match to TRBD1 covers 9 bases. CDR1 and CDR2 from the germline V gene are SGHNT and YYREEE (reference sequence). The CDR3 loop spans 14 amino acids. J gave up 9 bases and V 4 bases, and 8 bases lay outside the gene matches.

This chain uses TRBV9 with TRBJ2-2; 10 bases line up with TRBD2. J gave up 5 bases and V 7 bases, and 8 bases lay outside the gene matches. Germline CDR1 is SGDLS and CDR2 is YYNGEE. The CDR3 has 15 amino acids. The CDR3 reads CASRDSSGSTGELFF. Written as DNA, the CDR3 is TGTGCCAGCCGCGACTCTAGCGGGAGTACCGGGGAGCTGTTTTTT.

The CDR3 here is CASRRDMLSNYGYTF. In DNA form, the CDR3 reads TGTGCCAGCAGGAGGGACATGTTGAGTAACTATGGCTACACCTTC. The J gene is TRBJ1-2, the V gene TRBV27; maybe TRBD1 (6 bases). V gave up 6 bases and J gave up 1 base, with 15 bases separating them. CDR1 is MNHEY and CDR2 is SMNVEV in the germline V gene (reference sequence). The length of the CDR3 is 15 residues.

V and J are TRBV6-1 and TRBJ1-5; maybe TRBD1 (5 bases). CDR3 size: 13 residues. Trimming removed 4 bases from V and 1 base from J, with 5 bases in between. Germline V gene data show CDR1 as MNHNS and CDR2 as SASEGT. Here the CDR3 DNA reads TGTGCCAGCAGTGGACAGAGCAATCAGCCCCAGCATTTT. Amino acid sequence: CASSGQSNQPQHF.

The chain combines TRBV2 with TRBJ2-6, with 9 bases lining up with TRBD1. CDR1 SNHLY and CDR2 FYNNEI come from the germline V gene. J was trimmed by 0 bases and V by 6 bases; bases with no gene match: 9. The CDR3 extends over 18 amino acids. The CDR3 DNA is TGTGCCAGCAGGGGGGGGACAGGGACCGCCTCTGGGGCCAACGTCCTGACTTTC. Translated: CASRGGTGTASGANVLTF.

The gene calls are TRBV9 and TRBJ2-1; D is unclear. V lost 0 bases to trimming and J lost 0 bases, with 7 bases between them. CDR3 length: 15 residues. The V gene's germline CDR1 is SGDLS and CDR2 YYNGEE. CDR3 sequence (DNA): TGTGCCAGCAGCGTAGACGATAACTCCTACAATGAGCAGTTCTTC. This encodes CASSVDDNSYNEQFF.

This chain connects TRBV7-3 to TRBJ2-2; TRBD2 might be the D (6 bases). From germline, CDR1 is SGHTA and CDR2 FQGTGA. CDR3 length: 18 amino acids. Trimming shortened V by 4 bases and J by 1 base, and 19 bases separated the two germline ends. Written as DNA, the CDR3 is TGTGCCAGCAGCTGGGTGTTAGGGAGGCGGAAGAACACCGGGGAGCTGTTTTTT. Its translation is CASSWVLGRRKNTGELFF.

The chain employs TRBV7-2 and TRBJ2-3; the D is unclear. The CDR3 runs to 11 residues. Germline loops: CDR1 SGHTA, CDR2 FQGNSA. Between the trimmed V and J ends, which lost 0 bases and 5 bases, there was a span of 0 bases. CDR3 in DNA: TGTGCCAGCAGCTTAGCAGATACGCAGTATTTT. It encodes CASSLADTQYF.

The CDR3 sequence: CASSPPWGRGTTEAFF. The CDR3 DNA reads as TGTGCCAGTAGCCCGCCGTGGGGGAGAGGGACAACTGAAGCTTTCTTT. The chain carries TRBV19 and TRBJ1-1; tentatively, D is TRBD1 (6 bases). Germline V CDR1 and CDR2: LNHDA, SQIVND (reference sequence). The CDR3 runs 16 residues. Trimming left V 6 bases short and J 5 bases short, with 22 bases between.

CDR3: CASSLGGTASDYGYTF. CDR3 nucleotide sequence: TGTGCCAGCAGCTTGGGCGGGACAGCTTCCGACTATGGCTACACCTTC. The chain uses TRBV5-4 and TRBJ1-2, with TRBD1 identical over 7 bases. There are 16 residues in the CDR3. Losses at the gene ends were 0 bases for V and 3 bases for J; bases not matched to a gene: 8. The V gene's germline CDR1 is SGHNT and CDR2 YYREEE (reference sequence).

The chain combines TRBV19 with TRBJ1-2, with a possible D match to TRBD1 (6 bases). Germline values: CDR1 LNHDA, CDR2 SQIVND (reference sequence). The CDR3 sequence is 15 residues long. V was pared by 6 bases and J by 4 bases, with 18 bases between. This CDR3 reads CASRAPDRPGYGYTF. In DNA form, the CDR3 reads TGTGCCAGTAGGGCCCCCGACAGGCCGGGCTATGGCTACACCTTC.